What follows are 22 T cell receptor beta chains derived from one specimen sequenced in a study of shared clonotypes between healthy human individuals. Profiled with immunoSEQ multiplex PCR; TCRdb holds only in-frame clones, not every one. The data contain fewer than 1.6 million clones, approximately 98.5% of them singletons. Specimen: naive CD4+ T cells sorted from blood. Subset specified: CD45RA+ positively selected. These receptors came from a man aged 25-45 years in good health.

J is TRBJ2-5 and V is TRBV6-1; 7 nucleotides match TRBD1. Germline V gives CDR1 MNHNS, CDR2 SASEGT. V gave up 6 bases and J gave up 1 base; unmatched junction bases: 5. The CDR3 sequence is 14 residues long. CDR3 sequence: CASSRDRSQETQYF. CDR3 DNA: TGTGCCAGCAGCCGGGACAGATCCCAAGAGACCCAGTACTTC.

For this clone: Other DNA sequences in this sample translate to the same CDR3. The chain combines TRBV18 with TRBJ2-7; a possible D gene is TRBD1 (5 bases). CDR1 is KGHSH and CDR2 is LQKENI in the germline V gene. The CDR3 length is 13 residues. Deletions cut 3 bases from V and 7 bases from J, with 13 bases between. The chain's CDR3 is CASSPSGAGEQYF. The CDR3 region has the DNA TGTGCCAGCTCACCGTCTGGGGCCGGGGAGCAGTACTTC.

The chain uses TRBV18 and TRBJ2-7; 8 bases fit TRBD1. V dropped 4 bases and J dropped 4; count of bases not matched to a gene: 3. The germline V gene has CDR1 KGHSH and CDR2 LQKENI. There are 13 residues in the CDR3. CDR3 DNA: TGTGCCAGCTCACGGGGGGACAGGTACGAGCAGTACTTC. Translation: CASSRGDRYEQYF.

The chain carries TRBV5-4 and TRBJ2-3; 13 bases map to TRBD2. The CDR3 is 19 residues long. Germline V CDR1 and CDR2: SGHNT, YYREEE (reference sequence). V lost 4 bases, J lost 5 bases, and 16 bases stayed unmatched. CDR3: CASSPGTSGTAGVQDTQYF. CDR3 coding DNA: TGTGCCAGCAGCCCTGGGACTAGCGGGACGGCCGGGGTGCAAGATACGCAGTATTTT.

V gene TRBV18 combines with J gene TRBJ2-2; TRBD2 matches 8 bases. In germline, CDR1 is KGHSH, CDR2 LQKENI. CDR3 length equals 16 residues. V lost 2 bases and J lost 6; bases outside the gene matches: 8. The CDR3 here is CASSPLPGGDAGELFF. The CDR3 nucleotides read TGTGCCAGCTCACCATTACCCGGGGGGGACGCCGGGGAGCTGTTTTTT.

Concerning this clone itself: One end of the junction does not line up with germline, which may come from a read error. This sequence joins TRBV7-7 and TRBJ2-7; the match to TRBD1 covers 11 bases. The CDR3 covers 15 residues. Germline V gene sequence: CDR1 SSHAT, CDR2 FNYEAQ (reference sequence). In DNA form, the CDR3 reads TGTGCTAGCAGCCTAGGGACAGGGGGTGTCTACGAGCAGTACTTC. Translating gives CASSLGTGGVYEQYF.

CDR3 residues: CASSGESYEQYF. CDR3 DNA: TGTGCCAGCAGTGGGGAAAGCTACGAGCAGTACTTC. The chain couples TRBV28 to TRBJ2-7; D unclear. The CDR3 is made up of 12 amino acids. The ends were cut back, 5 bases at V and 3 bases at J, with 8 bases in the middle. Germline V gene sequence: CDR1 MDHEN, CDR2 SYDVKM.

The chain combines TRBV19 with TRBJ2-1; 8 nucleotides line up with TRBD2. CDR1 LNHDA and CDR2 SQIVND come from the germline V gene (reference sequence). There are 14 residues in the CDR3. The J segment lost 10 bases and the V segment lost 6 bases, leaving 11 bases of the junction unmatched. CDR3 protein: CASRRAGALGEQFF. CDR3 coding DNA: TGTGCCAGTAGAAGAGCGGGAGCCCTGGGAGAGCAGTTCTTC.

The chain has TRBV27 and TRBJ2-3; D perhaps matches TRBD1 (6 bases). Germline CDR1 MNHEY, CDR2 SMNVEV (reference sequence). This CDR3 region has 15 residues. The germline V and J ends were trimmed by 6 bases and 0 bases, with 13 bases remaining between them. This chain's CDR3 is CASRSQGLSTDTQYF. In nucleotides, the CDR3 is TGTGCCAGCAGGTCCCAGGGGTTGAGCACAGATACGCAGTATTTT.

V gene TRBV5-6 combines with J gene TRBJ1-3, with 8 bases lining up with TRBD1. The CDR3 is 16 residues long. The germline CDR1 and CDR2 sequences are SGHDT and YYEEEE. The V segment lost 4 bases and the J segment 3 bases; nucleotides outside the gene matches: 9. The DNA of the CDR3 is TGTGCCAGCAGCAGGGGACAGGTCCTTGATGGAAACACCATATATTTT. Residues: CASSRGQVLDGNTIYF.

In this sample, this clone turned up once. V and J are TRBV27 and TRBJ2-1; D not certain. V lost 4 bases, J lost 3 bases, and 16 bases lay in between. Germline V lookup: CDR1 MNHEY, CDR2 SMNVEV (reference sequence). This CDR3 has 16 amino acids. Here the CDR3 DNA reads TGTGCCAGCAGTTCCCTTAGGTTACCGTACTACAATGAGCAGTTCTTC. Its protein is CASSSLRLPYYNEQFF.

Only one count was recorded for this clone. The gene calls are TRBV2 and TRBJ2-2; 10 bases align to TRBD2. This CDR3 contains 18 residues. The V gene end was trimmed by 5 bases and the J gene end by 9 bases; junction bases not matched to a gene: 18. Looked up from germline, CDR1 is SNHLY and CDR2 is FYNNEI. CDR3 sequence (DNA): TGTGCCAGCAGTTCAGGGATTTCAAGGGCTAGCGGGAGCCGGGAGCTGTTTTTT. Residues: CASSSGISRASGSRELFF.

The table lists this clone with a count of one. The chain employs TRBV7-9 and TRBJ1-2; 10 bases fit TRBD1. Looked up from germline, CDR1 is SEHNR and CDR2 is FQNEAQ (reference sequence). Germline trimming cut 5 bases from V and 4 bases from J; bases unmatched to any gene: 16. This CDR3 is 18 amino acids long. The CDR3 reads CASSRLGQGNGLGYGYTF. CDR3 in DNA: TGTGCCAGCAGCCGATTGGGACAGGGGAACGGACTTGGCTATGGCTACACCTTC.

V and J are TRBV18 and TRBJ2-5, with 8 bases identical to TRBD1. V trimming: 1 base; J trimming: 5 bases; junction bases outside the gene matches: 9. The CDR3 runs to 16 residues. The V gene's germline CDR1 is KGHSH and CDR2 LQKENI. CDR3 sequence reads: CASSPLGRGPGETQYF. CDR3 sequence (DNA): TGTGCCAGCTCACCACTGGGCAGGGGGCCGGGGGAGACCCAGTACTTC.

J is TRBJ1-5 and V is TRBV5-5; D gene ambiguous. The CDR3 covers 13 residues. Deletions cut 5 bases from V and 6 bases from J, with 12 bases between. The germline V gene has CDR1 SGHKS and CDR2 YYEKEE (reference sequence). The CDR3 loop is CASRPVQVQPQHF. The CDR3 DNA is TGTGCCAGCAGGCCCGTGCAGGTTCAGCCCCAGCATTTT.

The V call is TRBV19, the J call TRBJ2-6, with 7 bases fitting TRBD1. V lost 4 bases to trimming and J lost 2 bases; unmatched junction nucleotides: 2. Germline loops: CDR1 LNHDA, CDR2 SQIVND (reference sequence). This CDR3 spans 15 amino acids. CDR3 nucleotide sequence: TGTGCCAGTAGTACCGACAGGGCTGGGGCCAACGTCCTGACTTTC. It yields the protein CASSTDRAGANVLTF.

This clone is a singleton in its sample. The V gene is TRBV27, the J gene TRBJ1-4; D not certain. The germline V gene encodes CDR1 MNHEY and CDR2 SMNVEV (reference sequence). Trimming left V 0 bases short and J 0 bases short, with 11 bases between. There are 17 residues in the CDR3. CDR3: CASSLSGRVATNEKLFF. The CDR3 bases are TGTGCCAGCAGTTTATCCGGTCGGGTTGCAACTAATGAAAAACTGTTTTTT. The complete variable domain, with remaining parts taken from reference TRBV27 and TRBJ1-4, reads EAQVTQNPRYLITVTGKKLTVTCSQNMNHEYMSWYRQDPGLGLRQIYYSMNVEVTDKGDVPEGYKVSRKEKRNFPLILESPSPNQTSLYFCASSLSGRVATNEKLFFGSGTQLSVL.

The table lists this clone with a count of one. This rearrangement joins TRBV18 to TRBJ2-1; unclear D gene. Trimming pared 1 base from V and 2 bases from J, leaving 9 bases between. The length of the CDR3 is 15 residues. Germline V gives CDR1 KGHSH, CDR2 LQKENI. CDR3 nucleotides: TGTGCCAGCTCACCACGGGGTCTAGCCTACAATGAGCAGTTCTTC. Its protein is CASSPRGLAYNEQFF. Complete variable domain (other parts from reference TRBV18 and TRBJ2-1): NAGVMQNPRHLVRRRGQEARLRCSPMKGHSHVYWYRQLPEEGLKFMVYLQKENIIDESGMPKERFSAEFPKEGPSILRIQQVVRGDSAAYFCASSPRGLAYNEQFFGPGTRLTVL.

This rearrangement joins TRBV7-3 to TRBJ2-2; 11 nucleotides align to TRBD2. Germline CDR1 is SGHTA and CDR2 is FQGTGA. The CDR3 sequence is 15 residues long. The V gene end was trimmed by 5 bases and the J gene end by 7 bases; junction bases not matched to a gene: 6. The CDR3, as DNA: TGTGCCAGCAGCCCCCGACTAGCGGGATTCGGGGAGCTGTTTTTT. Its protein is CASSPRLAGFGELFF.

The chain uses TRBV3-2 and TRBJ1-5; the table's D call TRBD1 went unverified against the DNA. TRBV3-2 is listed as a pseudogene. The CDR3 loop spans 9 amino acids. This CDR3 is CASRRTAFF. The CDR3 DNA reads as TGTGCCAGCAGGCGGACAGCTTTTTTC.

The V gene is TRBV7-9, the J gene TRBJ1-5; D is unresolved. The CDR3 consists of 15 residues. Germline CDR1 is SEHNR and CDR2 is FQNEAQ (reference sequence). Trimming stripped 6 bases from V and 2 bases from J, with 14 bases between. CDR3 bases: TGTGCCAGCAGTTCCAAGTTGGAGGGCAATCAGCCCCAGCATTTT. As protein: CASSSKLEGNQPQHF.

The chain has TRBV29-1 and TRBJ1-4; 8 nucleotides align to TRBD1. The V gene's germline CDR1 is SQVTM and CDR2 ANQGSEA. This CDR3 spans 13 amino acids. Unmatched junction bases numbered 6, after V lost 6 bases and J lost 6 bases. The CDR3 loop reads CSVGRDRHEKLFF. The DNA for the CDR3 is TGCAGCGTCGGACGGGACAGGCATGAAAAACTGTTTTTT.